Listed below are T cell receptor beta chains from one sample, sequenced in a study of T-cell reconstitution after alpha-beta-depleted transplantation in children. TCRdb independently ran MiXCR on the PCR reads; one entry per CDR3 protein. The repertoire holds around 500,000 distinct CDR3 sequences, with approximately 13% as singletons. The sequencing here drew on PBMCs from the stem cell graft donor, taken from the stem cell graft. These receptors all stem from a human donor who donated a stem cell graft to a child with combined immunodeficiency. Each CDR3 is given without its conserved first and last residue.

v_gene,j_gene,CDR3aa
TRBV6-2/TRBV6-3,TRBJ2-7,ASSYSTSSYEQY
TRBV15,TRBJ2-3,ATSRGTEPTDTQY
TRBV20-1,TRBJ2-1,SARDGTGGYNEQF
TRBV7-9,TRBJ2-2,AWAVANTGELF
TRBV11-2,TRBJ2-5,ASSSRLAAETQY
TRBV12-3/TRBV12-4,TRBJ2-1,ASSSTSGRGYEQF
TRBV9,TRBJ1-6,ASSSLQGWNSPLH
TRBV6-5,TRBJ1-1,ASSYRGLTEAF
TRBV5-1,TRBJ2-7,ASSLARGYEQY
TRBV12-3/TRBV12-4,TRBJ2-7,ASSSQGPYEQY
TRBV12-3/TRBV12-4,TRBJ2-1,ASSPTGVEQF
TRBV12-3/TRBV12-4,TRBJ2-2,ASSFQGYTGELF
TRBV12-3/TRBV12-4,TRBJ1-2,ASSRRRGYT
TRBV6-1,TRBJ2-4,ASGLGGARDIQY
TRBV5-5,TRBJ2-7,ASSRASGQGYEQY
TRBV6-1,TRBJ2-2,ASSQPWTVEHPPGELF
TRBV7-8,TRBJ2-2,ASSLDRENTGELF
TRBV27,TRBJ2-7,ASSLTARTYEQY
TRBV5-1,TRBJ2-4,ASSRNHRDSPLAKNIQY